This T cell receptor (beta chain) was profiled in a study of T and B cells in COVID-19 patients. Study at large: Critical illness requiring mechanical ventilation or extracorporeal membrane oxygenation affected three fifths of the roughly 20 active-infection patients. About 90% of the roughly 20 active-infection patients had comorbidities associated with unfavorable COVID-19 outcome. Findings of the study overall: CD4+, regulatory T cell, CD8+ and sorted SARS-CoV-2-responsive or tetramer+ T cells were not yet sequenced. In COVID-19 patients, T cell receptor beta variable and joining gene use was reportedly strongly skewed.

Each TRB amplification used about 220-500 ng of genomic DNA from blood. TRB rearrangements were amplified by multiplex PCR with BIOMED2 TRB-A/B primers. MiXCR was run by TCRdb on the multiplex PCR reads, yielding one entry per CDR3 protein. Of about 3,200 distinct CDR3 sequences in the sample, around 24% are singletons; the top ten hold about 25%. This clonotype is labeled medium-sized (0.01 to 0.1%). Its antigen is undetermined. The sequenced sample consisted of blood. The TCR originated in a human donor with active COVID-19.

CDR3 region: CASSEALGSGKYTQYF. CDR3 nucleotides: TGTGCCAGCAGTGAAGCGCTTGGGAGCGGGAAGTATACGCAGTATTTT. This chain links TRBV6-1 with TRBJ2-3, with TRBD2 matching 7 bases. J lost 7 bases, V lost 0 bases, and 10 bases had no gene match. The germline V gene has CDR1 MNHNS and CDR2 SASEGT. CDR3 length: 16 amino acids.